These 20 T cell receptor beta chains came from one sample sequenced in a study of blood T cell repertoires in COVID-19. TCRdb's table, derived via immunoSEQ multiplex PCR, lists solely in-frame clones and lacks some. Among 150,000 to 200,000 clones listed, approximately 87% were seen once. Sequenced material: peripheral blood. The receptors were sampled from a woman aged 70-85 years with COVID-19, enrolled during active disease.

The rearrangement links TRBV7-2 to TRBJ2-1; D not resolved. V lost 6 bases and J lost 6, with 9 bases in between. CDR3 size: 12 residues. Per germline, CDR1 SGHTA and CDR2 FQGNSA. As DNA, the CDR3 is TGTGCCAGCAGTTACTACGGCAATGAGCAGTTCTTC. It is translated as CASSYYGNEQFF. Full variable domain (outside the CDR3, taken from reference TRBV7-2 and TRBJ2-1): GAGVSQSPSNKVTEKGKDVELRCDPISGHTALYWYRQSLGQGLEFLIYFQGNSAPDKSGLPSDRFSAERTGGSVSTLTIQRTQQEDSAVYLCASSYYGNEQFFGPGTRLTVL.

This chain joins TRBV3-1 (or the pseudogene TRBV3-2) and TRBJ2-4; 7 bases are shared with TRBD2. CDR1 and CDR2 (germline): LGHDT, YNNKEL (reference sequence). V shed 4 bases and J 4 bases; nucleotides not matched to a gene: 4. The CDR3 has 14 amino acids. The CDR3 here is CASSLGEGKNIQYF. The CDR3 coding sequence is TGTGCCAGCAGCCTAGGGGAGGGTAAAAACATTCAGTACTTC.

The chain recombines TRBV29-1 with TRBJ2-5; perhaps TRBD2 as D (6 bases). This CDR3 is built from 12 residues. The germline gives CDR1 SQVTM, CDR2 ANQGSEA. V was shortened by 3 bases and J by 5 bases, with 10 bases between the two germline ends. The CDR3 nucleotides read TGCAGCGTTGAGATAGCGGCTGAGACCCAGTACTTC. Residues: CSVEIAAETQYF.

The chain employs TRBV28 and TRBJ1-2; D gene ambiguous. Trimming cost V 2 bases and J 8 bases, with 9 bases left between them. The CDR3 is 12 amino acids. Germline loops: CDR1 MDHEN, CDR2 SYDVKM. The CDR3 region has the DNA TGTGCCAGCAGTTTACCGGGGTTCGGCTACACCTTC. It specifies CASSLPGFGYTF.

The chain joins TRBV28 to TRBJ2-7; TRBD1 matches 8 bases. V lost 4 bases and J lost 3; bases outside the gene matches: 8. This CDR3 comprises 15 residues. CDR1 and CDR2 (germline): MDHEN, SYDVKM. CDR3 coding DNA: TGTGCCAGCAGTTCAGCCGGGACAGGTCTCTACGAGCAGTACTTC. Its translation is CASSSAGTGLYEQYF.

This rearrangement joins TRBV10-3 to TRBJ2-7, with D perhaps matching TRBD1 (6 bases). The V end was cut by 6 bases, the J end by 4 bases, with 19 bases between. The CDR3 spans 15 residues. The V gene's germline CDR1 is ENHRY and CDR2 SYGVKD. CDR3 in DNA: TGTGCCATCAGATCCAGAGGGGATAGGGGGTACGAGCAGTACTTC. This encodes CAIRSRGDRGYEQYF.

V usage is TRBV12-1 and J usage is TRBJ1-1; TRBD1 is the table's D call and was not checked against the DNA. TRBV12-1 is shown as a pseudogene. This CDR3 contains 15 residues. The CDR3 nucleotides are TGTGCCAGCAGCTTCGCGGCAGGGGTTTGTACTGAAGCTTTCTTT. Its protein product is CASSFAAGVCTEAFF.

This clone was counted a single time. The V and J genes are TRBV5-1 and TRBJ1-2; D may be TRBD1 (5 bases). The V end lost 3 bases, the J end lost 8 bases, and 11 bases lay between the germline ends. The CDR3 has 12 residues. Germline V gene lookup returns CDR1 SGHRS and CDR2 YFSETQ. The CDR3 is CASSSQGYGYTF. CDR3 sequence (DNA): TGCGCCAGCAGCTCGCAGGGTTACGGCTACACCTTC.

V is TRBV5-1 and J is TRBJ2-1; maybe TRBD2 (5 bases). The CDR3 has 15 residues. Germline loops: CDR1 SGHRS, CDR2 YFSETQ. Trimming cost V 2 bases and J 3 bases, with 12 bases left between them. The CDR3 loop is CASSLVSASYNEQFF. DNA of the CDR3: TGCGCCAGCAGCTTAGTTAGCGCCAGCTACAATGAGCAGTTCTTC.

In its sample, this clone was seen once. The chain is built from TRBV7-9 and TRBJ1-5; 7 bases are a match to TRBD1. The CDR3 length is 13 residues. V lost 6 bases and J lost 5; bases outside the gene matches: 4. Germline V lookup: CDR1 SEHNR, CDR2 FQNEAQ (reference sequence). CDR3 bases: TGTGCCAGCAGTGAAACAGGGGATCAGCCCCAGCATTTT. Protein: CASSETGDQPQHF.

The chain employs TRBV20-1 and TRBJ2-3; no firm D call. The V gene's germline CDR1 is DFQATT and CDR2 SNEGSKA (reference sequence). The V gene lost 8 bases and the J gene lost 2 bases, with 8 bases spanning the gap. The CDR3 loop spans 11 amino acids. The CDR3 DNA is TGCAGTACTCATACCACAGATACGCAGTATTTT. Translated: CSTHTTDTQYF.

This clone was counted once. This rearrangement joins TRBV21-1 to TRBJ2-7; the table assigns TRBD2, which was not confirmed against the DNA. TRBV21-1 is annotated as a pseudogene. This CDR3 is built from 14 residues. The CDR3 here is CASFSAGLSYEQYF. The DNA of the CDR3 is TGTGCCAGCTTCTCGGCGGGCCTCTCCTACGAGCAGTACTTC.

This chain joins TRBV29-1 and TRBJ2-5; the match to TRBD1 covers 8 bases. Trimming cost V 4 bases and J 5 bases; bases outside gene matches: 15. This CDR3 has 16 amino acids. Germline CDR1 is SQVTM and CDR2 is ANQGSEA. CDR3 region: CSVGGDRMGRVETQYF. DNA for the CDR3: TGCAGCGTTGGGGGGGACAGGATGGGGCGCGTGGAGACCCAGTACTTC.

The CDR3 spells CASSIFSGTNTGELFF. The CDR3, as DNA: TGTGCCAGTAGTATTTTTAGCGGGACGAACACCGGGGAGCTGTTTTTT. The chain recombines TRBV19 with TRBJ2-2; 8 bases are shared with TRBD2. This CDR3 region has 16 residues. The trim removed 3 bases at V and 0 bases at J, leaving 3 bases unmatched. The germline gives CDR1 LNHDA, CDR2 SQIVND (reference sequence). The entire variable domain, with the rest obtained from reference TRBV19 and TRBJ2-2, is as follows: DGGITQSPKYLFRKEGQNVTLSCEQNLNHDAMYWYRQDPGQGLRLIYYSQIVNDFQKGDIAEGYSVSREKKESFPLTVTSAQKNPTAFYLCASSIFSGTNTGELFFGEGSRLTVL.

The CDR3 region has the DNA TGTGCCAGCAGTTTAGGAGCTTATACGCAGTATTTT. Translation: CASSLGAYTQYF. The V and J genes are TRBV28 and TRBJ2-3; D gene ambiguous. The V end was cut by 2 bases, the J end by 7 bases, with 7 bases between. The CDR3 consists of 12 residues. The germline V gene has CDR1 MDHEN and CDR2 SYDVKM.

This rearrangement joins TRBV18 to TRBJ2-7; 14 nucleotides line up with TRBD2. Germline V gene sequence: CDR1 KGHSH, CDR2 LQKENI. The CDR3 covers 18 residues. Losses at the gene ends were 3 bases for V and 4 bases for J; bases not matched to a gene: 11. The CDR3 loop is CASSPLPGLAGVMYEQYF. CDR3 sequence (DNA): TGTGCCAGCTCACCCCTCCCGGGACTAGCGGGAGTAATGTACGAGCAGTACTTC.

V usage is TRBV13 and J usage is TRBJ2-2, with 8 positions matching TRBD1. The germline CDR1 and CDR2 sequences are PRHDT and FYEKMQ (reference sequence). This CDR3 has 15 residues. The trim removed 5 bases at V and 4 bases at J, leaving 6 bases unmatched. The CDR3 protein is CASSPRGRVTGELFF. The DNA of the CDR3 is TGTGCCAGCAGCCCCAGGGGGCGGGTCACCGGGGAGCTGTTTTTT.

The CDR3 nucleotides are TGTGCCTGGCGGACAAAAACCGGGACAGGGTCCCTCTACGAGCAGTACTTC. Residues: CAWRTKTGTGSLYEQYF. The rearrangement uses TRBV30 and TRBJ2-7; 9 nucleotides match TRBD1. The V and J ends lost 5 bases and 3 bases, in that order; junction bases with no gene match: 17. The CDR3 is made up of 17 amino acids. Per germline, CDR1 GTSNPN and CDR2 SVGIG (reference sequence).

The chain joins TRBV3-1 (or the pseudogene TRBV3-2) to TRBJ1-6; 9 bases map to TRBD1. CDR3 size: 15 residues. With 4 bases clipped from V and 10 bases from J, the junction kept 8 bases outside the gene matches. Germline V CDR1 and CDR2: LGHDT, YNNKEL (reference sequence). CDR3 in amino acids: CASSPGTGSRSPLHF. The CDR3 DNA reads as TGTGCCAGCAGCCCCGGGACAGGGTCTCGATCACCCCTCCACTTT.

This clone was seen more than once but under ten times. V usage is TRBV7-2 and J usage is TRBJ2-7; D is undetermined. V shed 1 base and J shed 2 bases, with 9 bases lying between them. The CDR3 loop spans 14 amino acids. Per the germline V gene, CDR1 is SGHTA and CDR2 is FQGNSA. The CDR3 nucleotides read TGTGCCAGCAGCTTAGTCCCAGGTACCTACGAGCAGTACTTC. Its protein product is CASSLVPGTYEQYF.